This T cell receptor (beta chain) was sequenced during a study of HIV-infected children after antiretroviral therapy interruption. Study-wide background: Most children had recorded EBV and CMV exposure.

The table lists this clonotype with many counts. Its antigen remains unidentified. A 3' RACE protocol on RNA, with unique molecular identifiers, produced the TCR library. TCRdb passed the 3' RACE reads through MiXCR, listing each CDR3 protein once. The data hold some 90,000 distinct CDR3 sequences, with around 6.9% observed a single time. Treatment reported: PENTA 11 planned treatment interruption arm or continuous ART arm. From thawed PBMCs, naive CD4+ CD45RA+ CD45RO- T cells were sorted. General observations from the study: By the end of treatment interruption, naive CD4+ clonality (Gini) increased.

This CDR3 spans 15 amino acids. Trimming pared 0 bases from V and 5 bases from J, leaving 14 bases between. Germline assignment: CDR1 LGHDT and CDR2 YNNKEL (reference sequence). The genes are TRBV3-1 and TRBJ2-7, with unresolved D. The source of this sequence is a pool of human donors with HIV. The specimen comprised CD45RA+ CD4+ T cells from PBMCs, pooled from several time points, sampled from a donor given antiretroviral therapy, either interrupted or continuous. This sample's subset: naive CD4+ CD45RA+ CD45RO- T cells. The CDR3 DNA sequence: TGTGCCAGCAGCCAAGATGCGAGGACGTACGACGAGCAGTACTTC. This codes for CASSQDARTYDEQYF.